This TCR beta chain was identified in a study of cytomegalovirus exposure and HLA in healthy donors (TCRdb year 2017). With regard to the full study: An earlier analysis of approximately 550 of the donors reported roughly 300 Gb of sequence data and 100 million to 140 million unique TCR beta sequences from about 179 million T cells. An early release covering around 630 HLA-typed donors comprised about 290 gigabases of sequencing data and 85 million or so unique TCR sequences. Of the 300 to 500 genotyped donors, more than 75% were placed in the genetic ancestry cluster associated with self-reported Caucasian donors. The study aimed to test whether signatures of past pathogen exposure could be identified by cataloging public T cell receptors. Using immunosequencing, the study profiled T cell repertoires from about 620 subjects and related those repertoires to cytomegalovirus serostatus. In addition to the first cohort of 650 to 800 subjects, a separate validation cohort of 130 or so different subjects was used. The study combined high-throughput TCR immunosequencing, statistical association of individual TCRs with disease status, and machine learning to predict cytomegalovirus infection status. A later analysis re-examined previously published TCR beta repertoires from more than 550 donors and added high-resolution HLA genotyping to investigate patterns of TCR occurrence. Rather than using new phenotypic data, the later analysis identified candidate immune exposures from TCR beta sequences and from how often those sequences occurred across donors. In an earlier analysis of 550 to 700 of the donors, high-throughput TCR beta sequencing was used to judge whether each TCR beta V gene segment behaved as functional or pseudogenic. Alongside the repertoire data, information on donor age, sex, ethnicity and CMV serostatus was compiled. A later genetic analysis took genome-wide SNP genotypes for about 60% of the roughly 670 donors and used that subset as a discovery cohort. Every repertoire in the discovery cohort had been generated on one and the same sequencing platform. Class I and class II HLA loci were covered by the typing at four-digit resolution. The number of donors typed differed by locus, with roughly 629-640 for A, B, C, DRB1 and DQB1, around 500 for DQA1, under 610 for DPA1, and some 440 for DPB1. Roughly 5 DR-DQ haplotypes were handled as single units for association and clustering because linkage in the cohort was strong. Across 398 genotyped donors of the cohort, an average of roughly 250,000 unique TCR beta nucleotide sequences per donor were sequenced, and roughly 20% of those sequences were non-productive.

Paper-wide results and their limitations: In a later genetic analysis, a missense DCLRE1C variant was associated with V-gene and J-gene trimming of TCR beta chains, and the association was replicated in an independent cohort. A cluster of highly shared sequence variants was judged likely to be a technical artifact of the sequencing pipeline. A later analysis found that TCR association rates varied across HLA loci, with DRB1 alleles showing the most associated TCRs and HLA-C alleles the fewest. Immune exposure information for the cohort was limited to CMV serostatus. Presence/absence analyses assumed roughly uniform sequencing depth across donors, an assumption that may not hold. Compared with equally common non-associated chains, HLA-associated TCR beta chains in a later analysis were more clonally expanded and had lower generation probabilities. While some public TCRs were present in many individuals, most TCR sequences turned up only very rarely across donors. According to a later genetic analysis, donors in an Asian-associated ancestry cluster had fewer N-insertions in productive TCRs than the approximately 650-donor mean. In an earlier analysis of 587 of the donors, most TCR beta V segments appeared in productive rearrangements about 90% or about 30% of the time, broadly matching IMGT annotations. The classifier was reported to diagnose cytomegalovirus status with high specificity and sensitivity in both the original cohort and the validation cohort. In vitro tests confirmed that a few of the cytomegalovirus-associated TCR beta chains recognize cytomegalovirus antigens. The earlier analysis of approximately 590 of the donors excluded around 17 rarely observed V segments, including chromosome 9 orphons, because counts were too low. Some IMGT-functional V segments, including TRBV6-2 and TRBV6-3, could not be told apart with the 87-base-pair reads, so those segments were excluded. At a false discovery rate of 0.05, a later analysis linked about 17,000 TCR beta sequences to specific HLA alleles. Assigning TCR associations to individual alleles was difficult when HLA alleles, especially DR and DQ, strongly co-occurred. Most CMV-associated TCR beta chains appeared to be HLA-restricted in a later analysis, and the HLA associations seemed to be driven largely by CMV exposure. The authors suggested that the approach could potentially be extended to other disease states and immunological phenotypes. Linkage disequilibrium might explain the correlated functional status among segregating V segments, but an unknown experimental factor could not be ruled out. HLA typing was unavailable for some donors at each locus, so association tests used only the typed subset. According to a later analysis, parvovirus B19, influenza, CMV and Epstein-Barr virus appeared linked to several top co-occurrence clusters. In the study, 150 to 200 TCR beta chains were listed as associated with cytomegalovirus. The cohort was sequenced for TCR beta chains only, and without alpha or paired-chain data the features that could be detected were limited. A further reported finding was that TCR beta sequences accurately predicted the HLA-A and HLA-B alleles for most subjects in the first cohort.

As regards this clone: Its binding antigen is unknown. Base qualities were left out, and no much larger clone turns up one base away.

The library was obtained by the immunoSEQ multiplex PCR assay. The multiplex PCR relied on a mix of 60 forward primers for TCR Vbeta segments and 13 reverse primers for TCR Jbeta segments. The CDR3 region of rearranged TCR beta genes was amplified from genomic DNA by a multiplex PCR assay. On the Illumina HiSeq System, the amplified TCR beta libraries were sequenced as 87-base-pair reads. The original methods were these. A later analysis counted about 80 million unique TCR beta chains across the 666 repertoires, and some 12 million of these chains were shared by at least two donors. A nearest-neighbor algorithm error-corrected the raw reads and collapsed the reads into unique sequences, merging closely related sequences to remove PCR and sequencing errors. CDR3 sequences were aligned to IMGT reference sequences to assign V, D and J gene segments. For a sequence to be retained, a match of at least six nucleotides was required to both a V gene segment and a J gene segment. A rearrangement was called productive if the CDR3 had no stop codons and remained in frame with V and J, and every other rearrangement was called non-productive. CDR3 was defined according to IMGT convention as the region running from the second conserved V-encoded cysteine to the conserved J-encoded phenylalanine. Sequences without an unambiguous match to a single V gene segment were excluded from the earlier analysis of 500 to 700 of the donors. An earlier analysis of fewer than 750 of the donors classified V segments as functional when productive rearrangements were above 56.7% and as segregating when the standard deviation between donors was above 5%. To diagnose cytomegalovirus status from the catalog of TCR beta chain sequences, a statistical classification framework was built. In a later analysis, V and J genes were assigned by comparing TCR nucleotide sequences against IMGT/GENE-DB human TR gene sequences. The TCRdist pipeline was used in a later analysis to assign CDR3 sequences and most-parsimonious VDJ recombination scenarios. In a later analysis, every TCR beta chain was defined by the combination of its CDR3 amino acid sequence and its V-gene family, and reads without a unique V-gene family were dropped. To address suspected cross-contamination and a sequencing artifact, a later analysis removed 550 to 750 highly shared, low-generation-probability nucleotide sequences. In a later analysis, a clonal expansion index was calculated for each public chain from normalized within-repertoire ranks of inferred template counts. A later analysis computed generation probabilities with a VDJ recombination model fitted to out-of-frame rearrangements, and checked the results against IGoR. Hypergeometric tests were used in a later analysis to score TCR-TCR, TCR-HLA and TCR-CMV co-occurrence, with a repertoire-size bias correction applied to the TCR pairs. A later analysis estimated false discovery rates by permuting HLA or CMV assignments 20 times. In a later analysis, co-occurring TCRs were grouped using DBSCAN, with TCRdist sequence similarity added in when clustering inside HLA-allele-positive subsets. Co-occurrence clustering excluded repertoires with fewer than 30,000 or more than 120,000 public chains, plus five with anomalous nucleotide sharing. Imported from immuneACCESS, the table was reduced by TCRdb to in-frame sequences with V and J called. These copies leave out some clones; in studies compared against another copy, an unresolved V gene accounts for under half, and the cause of the remainder is not known. V and J calls and clone size are given by that table; D and trimming were obtained from the DNA. This sample comprises 210,000 or so clones, about 84% of them detected only once. Over 1% of the sample is taken by the ten largest.

The cohort was made up of 650 to 700 healthy bone marrow donors. All cohort members were sampled while nominally healthy, although unrecorded immune exposures were likely present. Of the 700 or so cohort members, approximately 290 had a positive CMV serostatus and about 400 had a negative one, while no CMV serostatus was recorded for the donor. Each donor provided a peripheral blood sample, and peripheral blood mononuclear cells were used for TCR beta sequencing. The Qiagen DNeasy Blood Extraction Kit was used to extract genomic DNA from the blood cell samples. CDR1 and CDR2, looked up from the germline V gene (reference sequence), are GTSNPN and SVGIG. There are 15 amino acids in the CDR3, from cysteine to phenylalanine inclusive. Just CDR3 DNA is preserved here, 45 bases in frame from base 1. V ends up 1 base short and J 5 bases short, with an unmatched junction base count of 7.

This sequence uses TRBV30 and TRBJ2-3, and 9 junctional nucleotides match TRBD2. The sequence was collected from a human donor in good health. The sample comprised PBMCs. At the DNA level, the sequence is TGTGCCTGGAGTGCGTTAGCGGGAGTCGGAGATACGCAGTATTTT. Its coded protein is CAWSALAGVGDTQYF.